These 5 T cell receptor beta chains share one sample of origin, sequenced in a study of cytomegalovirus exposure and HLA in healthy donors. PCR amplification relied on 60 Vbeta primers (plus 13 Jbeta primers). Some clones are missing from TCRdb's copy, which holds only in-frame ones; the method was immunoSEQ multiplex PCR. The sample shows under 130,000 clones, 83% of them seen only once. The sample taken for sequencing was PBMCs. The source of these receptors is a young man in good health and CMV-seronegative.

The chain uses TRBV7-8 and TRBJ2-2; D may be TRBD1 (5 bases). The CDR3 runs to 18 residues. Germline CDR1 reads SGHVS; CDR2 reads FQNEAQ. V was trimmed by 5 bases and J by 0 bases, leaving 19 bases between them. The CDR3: CASSALWGRQANTGELFF. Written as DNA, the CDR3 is TGTGCCAGCAGCGCCCTTTGGGGCCGGCAGGCGAACACCGGGGAGCTGTTTTTT.

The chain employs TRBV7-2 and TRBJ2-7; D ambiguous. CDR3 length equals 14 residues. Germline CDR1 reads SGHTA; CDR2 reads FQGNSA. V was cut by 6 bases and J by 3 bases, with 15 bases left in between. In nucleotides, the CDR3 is TGTGCCAGCAGTCCTGGGCAGGCGCTCTACGAGCAGTACTTC. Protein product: CASSPGQALYEQYF.

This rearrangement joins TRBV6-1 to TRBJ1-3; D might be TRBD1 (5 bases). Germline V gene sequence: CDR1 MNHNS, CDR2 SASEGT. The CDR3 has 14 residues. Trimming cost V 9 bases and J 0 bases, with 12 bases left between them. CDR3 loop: CASWEGTSGNTIYF. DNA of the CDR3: TGTGCCAGTTGGGAGGGGACCTCTGGAAACACCATATATTTT.

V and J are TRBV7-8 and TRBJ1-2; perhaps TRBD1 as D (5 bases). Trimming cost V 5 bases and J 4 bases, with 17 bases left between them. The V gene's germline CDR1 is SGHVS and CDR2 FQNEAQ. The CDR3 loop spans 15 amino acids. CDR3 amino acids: CASSAAEGTSYGYTF. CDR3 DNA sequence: TGTGCCAGCAGCGCGGCTGAGGGGACTAGCTATGGCTACACCTTC.

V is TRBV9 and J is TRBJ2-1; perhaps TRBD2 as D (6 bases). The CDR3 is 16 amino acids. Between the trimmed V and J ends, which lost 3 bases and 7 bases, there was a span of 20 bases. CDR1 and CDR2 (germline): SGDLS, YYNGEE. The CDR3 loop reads CASSAALVRLDNEQFF. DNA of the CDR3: TGTGCCAGCAGCGCCGCACTGGTGCGACTAGATAATGAGCAGTTCTTC.